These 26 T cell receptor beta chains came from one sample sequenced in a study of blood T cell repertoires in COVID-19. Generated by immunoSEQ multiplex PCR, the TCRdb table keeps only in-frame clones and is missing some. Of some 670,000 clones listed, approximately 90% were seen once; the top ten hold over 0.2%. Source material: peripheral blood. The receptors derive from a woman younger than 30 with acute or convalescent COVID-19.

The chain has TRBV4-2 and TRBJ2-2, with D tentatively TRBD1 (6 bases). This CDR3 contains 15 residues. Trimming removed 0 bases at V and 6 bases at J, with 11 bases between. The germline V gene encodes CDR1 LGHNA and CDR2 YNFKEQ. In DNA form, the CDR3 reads TGTGCCAGCAGCCAAGAAACAGGGCCCCCCGGGGAGCTGTTTTTT. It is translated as CASSQETGPPGELFF.

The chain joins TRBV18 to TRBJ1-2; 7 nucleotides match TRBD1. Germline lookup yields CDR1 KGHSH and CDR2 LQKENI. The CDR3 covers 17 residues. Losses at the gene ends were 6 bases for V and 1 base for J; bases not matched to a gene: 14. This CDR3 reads CASSERQGQWGNYGYTF. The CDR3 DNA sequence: TGTGCCAGCTCGGAGAGACAGGGACAATGGGGTAACTATGGCTACACCTTC. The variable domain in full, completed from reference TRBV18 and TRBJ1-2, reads NAGVMQNPRHLVRRRGQEARLRCSPMKGHSHVYWYRQLPEEGLKFMVYLQKENIIDESGMPKERFSAEFPKEGPSILRIQQVVRGDSAAYFCASSERQGQWGNYGYTFGSGTRLTVV.

Here the CDR3 reads CASSPLEGNEQYF. In DNA, the CDR3 is TGTGCCAGCTCACCACTGGAGGGAAACGAGCAGTACTTC. The chain links TRBV18 to TRBJ2-7, with D possibly matching TRBD2 (6 bases). V was shortened by 1 base and J by 5 bases, with 9 bases between the two germline ends. This CDR3 is 13 amino acids long. Looked up from germline, CDR1 is KGHSH and CDR2 is LQKENI. The full variable domain, rest sourced from reference TRBV18 and TRBJ2-7, is NAGVMQNPRHLVRRRGQEARLRCSPMKGHSHVYWYRQLPEEGLKFMVYLQKENIIDESGMPKERFSAEFPKEGPSILRIQQVVRGDSAAYFCASSPLEGNEQYFGPGTRLTVT.

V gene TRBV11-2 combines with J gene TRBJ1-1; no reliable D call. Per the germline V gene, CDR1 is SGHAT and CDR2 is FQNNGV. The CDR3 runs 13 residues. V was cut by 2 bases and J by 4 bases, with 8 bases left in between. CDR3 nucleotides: TGTGCCAGCAGCTTAATTGGCGGCACTGAAGCTTTCTTT. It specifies CASSLIGGTEAFF.

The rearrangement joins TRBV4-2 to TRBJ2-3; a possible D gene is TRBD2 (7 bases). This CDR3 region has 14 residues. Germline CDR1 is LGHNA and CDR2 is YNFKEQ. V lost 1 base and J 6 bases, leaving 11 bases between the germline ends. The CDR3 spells CASSQAGGPDTQYF. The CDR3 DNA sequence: TGTGCCAGCAGCCAAGCGGGGGGCCCCGATACGCAGTATTTT.

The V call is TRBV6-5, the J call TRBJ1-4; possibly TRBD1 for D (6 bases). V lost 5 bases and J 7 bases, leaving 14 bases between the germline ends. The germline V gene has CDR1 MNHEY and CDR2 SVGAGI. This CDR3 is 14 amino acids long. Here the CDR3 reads CASSRRTVFEKLFF. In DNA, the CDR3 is TGTGCCAGCAGTCGACGGACAGTATTTGAAAAACTGTTTTTT.

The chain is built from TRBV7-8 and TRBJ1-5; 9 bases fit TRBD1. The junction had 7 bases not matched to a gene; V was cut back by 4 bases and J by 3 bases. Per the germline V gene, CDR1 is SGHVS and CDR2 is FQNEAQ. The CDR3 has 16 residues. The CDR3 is CASSSSRTGANQPQHF. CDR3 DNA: TGTGCCAGCAGCTCCAGCCGGACAGGGGCCAATCAGCCCCAGCATTTT.

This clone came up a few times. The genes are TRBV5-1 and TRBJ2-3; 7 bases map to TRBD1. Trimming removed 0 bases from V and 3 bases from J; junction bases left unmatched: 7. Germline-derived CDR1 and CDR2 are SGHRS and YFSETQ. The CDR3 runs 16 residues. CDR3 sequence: CASSLVRQGVTDTQYF. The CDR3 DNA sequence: TGCGCCAGCAGCTTGGTTCGGCAGGGGGTTACAGATACGCAGTATTTT.

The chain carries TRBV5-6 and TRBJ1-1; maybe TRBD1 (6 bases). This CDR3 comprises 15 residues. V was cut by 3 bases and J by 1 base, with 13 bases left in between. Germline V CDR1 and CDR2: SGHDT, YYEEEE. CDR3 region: CASSSPGGANTEAFF. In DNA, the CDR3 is TGTGCCAGCAGCTCCCCGGGGGGCGCGAACACTGAAGCTTTCTTT. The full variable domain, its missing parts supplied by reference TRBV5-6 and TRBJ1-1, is DAGVTQSPTHLIKTRGQQVTLRCSPKSGHDTVSWYQQALGQGPQFIFQYYEEEERQRGNFPDRFSGHQFPNYSSELNVNALLLGDSALYLCASSSPGGANTEAFFGQGTRLTVV.

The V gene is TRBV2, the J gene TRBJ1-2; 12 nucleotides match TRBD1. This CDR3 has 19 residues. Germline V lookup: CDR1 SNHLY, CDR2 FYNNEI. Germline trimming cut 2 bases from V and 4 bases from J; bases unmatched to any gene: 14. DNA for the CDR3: TGTGCCAGCAGTGAACCCCAGGGACAGGGGGCGGTAAAGACCTATGGCTACACCTTC. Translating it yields CASSEPQGQGAVKTYGYTF.

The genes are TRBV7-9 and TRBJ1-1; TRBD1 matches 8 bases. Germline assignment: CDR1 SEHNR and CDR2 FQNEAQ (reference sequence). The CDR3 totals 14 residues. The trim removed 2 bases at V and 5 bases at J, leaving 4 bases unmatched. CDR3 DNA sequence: TGTGCCAGCAGCTTACCCACAGGGGGTACTGAAGCTTTCTTT. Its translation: CASSLPTGGTEAFF.

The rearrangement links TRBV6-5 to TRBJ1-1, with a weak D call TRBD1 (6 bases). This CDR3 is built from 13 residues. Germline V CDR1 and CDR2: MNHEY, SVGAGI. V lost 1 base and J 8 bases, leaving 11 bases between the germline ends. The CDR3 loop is CASSYYRDTEAFF. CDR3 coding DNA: TGTGCCAGCAGTTACTACAGGGATACCGAAGCTTTCTTT.

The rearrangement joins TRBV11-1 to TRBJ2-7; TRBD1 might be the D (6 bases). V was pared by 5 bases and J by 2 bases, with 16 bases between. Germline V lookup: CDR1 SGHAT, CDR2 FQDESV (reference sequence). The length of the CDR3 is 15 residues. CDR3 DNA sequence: TGTGCCAGCAGCCGGGCAGGGGACCGACCCTACGAGCAGTACTTC. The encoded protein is CASSRAGDRPYEQYF.

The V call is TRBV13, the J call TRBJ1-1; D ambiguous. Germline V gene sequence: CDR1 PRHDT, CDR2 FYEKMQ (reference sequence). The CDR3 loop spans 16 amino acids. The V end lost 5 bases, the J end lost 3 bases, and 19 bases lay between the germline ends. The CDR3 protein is CASSPRDGADHTEAFF. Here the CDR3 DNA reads TGTGCCAGCAGCCCCCGCGACGGAGCAGACCACACTGAAGCTTTCTTT.

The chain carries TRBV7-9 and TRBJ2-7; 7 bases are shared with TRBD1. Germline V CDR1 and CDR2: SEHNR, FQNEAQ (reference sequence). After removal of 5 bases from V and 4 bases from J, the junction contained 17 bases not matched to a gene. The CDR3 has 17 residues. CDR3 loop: CASSPNPRGGDPYEQYF. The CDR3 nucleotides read TGTGCCAGCAGCCCCAATCCGAGAGGGGGCGATCCTTACGAGCAGTACTTC.

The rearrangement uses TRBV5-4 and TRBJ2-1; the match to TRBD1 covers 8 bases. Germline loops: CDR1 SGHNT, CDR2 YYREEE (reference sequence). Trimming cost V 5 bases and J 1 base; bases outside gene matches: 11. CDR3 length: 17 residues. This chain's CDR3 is CASRPRTGKGSYNEQFF. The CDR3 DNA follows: TGTGCCAGCAGACCCAGGACAGGGAAAGGTTCCTACAATGAGCAGTTCTTC.

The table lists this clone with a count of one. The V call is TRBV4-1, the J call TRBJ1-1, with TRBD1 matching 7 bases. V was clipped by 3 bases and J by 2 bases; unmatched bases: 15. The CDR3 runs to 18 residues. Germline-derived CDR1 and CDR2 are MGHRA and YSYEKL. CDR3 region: CASSHGRVRRGRNTEAFF. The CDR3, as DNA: TGCGCCAGCAGCCACGGAAGGGTAAGGAGGGGGCGCAACACTGAAGCTTTCTTT.

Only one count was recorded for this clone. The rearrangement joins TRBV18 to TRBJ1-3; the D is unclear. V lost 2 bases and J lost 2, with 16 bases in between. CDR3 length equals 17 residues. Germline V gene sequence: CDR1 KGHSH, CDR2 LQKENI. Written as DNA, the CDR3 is TGTGCCAGCTCACCATTACCCCTCGGTCCGGCTGGAAACACCATATATTTT. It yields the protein CASSPLPLGPAGNTIYF.

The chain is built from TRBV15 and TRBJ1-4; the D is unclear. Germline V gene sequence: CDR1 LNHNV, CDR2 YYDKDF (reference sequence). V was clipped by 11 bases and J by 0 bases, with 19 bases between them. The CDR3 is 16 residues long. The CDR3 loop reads CACSMHPGTTNEKLFF. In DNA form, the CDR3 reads TGTGCCTGCTCGATGCACCCGGGGACAACTAATGAAAAACTGTTTTTT.

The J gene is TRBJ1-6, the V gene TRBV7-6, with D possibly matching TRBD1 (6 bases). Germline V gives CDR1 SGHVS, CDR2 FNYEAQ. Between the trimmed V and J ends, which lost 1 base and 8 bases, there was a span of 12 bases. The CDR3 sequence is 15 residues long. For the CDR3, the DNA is TGTGCCAGCAGCTTAGAGGGCAGGGGAGATTCACCCCTCCACTTT. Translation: CASSLEGRGDSPLHF. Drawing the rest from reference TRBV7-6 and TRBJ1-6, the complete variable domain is GAGVSQSPRYKVTKRGQDVALRCDPISGHVSLYWYRQALGQGPEFLTYFNYEAQQDKSGLPNDRFSAERPEGSISTLTIQRTEQRDSAMYRCASSLEGRGDSPLHFGNGTRLTVT.

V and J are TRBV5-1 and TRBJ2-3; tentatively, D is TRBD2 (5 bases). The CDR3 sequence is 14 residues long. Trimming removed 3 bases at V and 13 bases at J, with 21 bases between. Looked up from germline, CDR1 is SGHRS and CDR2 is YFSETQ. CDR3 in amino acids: CASSSGYGYLDEYF. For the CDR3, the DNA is TGCGCCAGCAGCTCGGGGTATGGGTACCTGGATGAGTATTTT.

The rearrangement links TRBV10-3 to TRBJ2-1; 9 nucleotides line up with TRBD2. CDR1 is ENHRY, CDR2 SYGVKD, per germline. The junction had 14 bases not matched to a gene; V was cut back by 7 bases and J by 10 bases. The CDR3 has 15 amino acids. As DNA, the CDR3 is TGTGCCATCAAGGCTAGCGGGGAACCCACAATGGAGCAGTTCTTC. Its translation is CAIKASGEPTMEQFF.

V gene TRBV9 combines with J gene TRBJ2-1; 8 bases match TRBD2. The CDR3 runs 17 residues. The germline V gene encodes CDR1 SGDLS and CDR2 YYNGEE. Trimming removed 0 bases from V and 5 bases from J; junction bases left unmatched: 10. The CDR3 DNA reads TGTGCCAGCAGCGTAGCGATTGGACTAGCCTTGAACAATGAGCAGTTCTTC. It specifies CASSVAIGLALNNEQFF.

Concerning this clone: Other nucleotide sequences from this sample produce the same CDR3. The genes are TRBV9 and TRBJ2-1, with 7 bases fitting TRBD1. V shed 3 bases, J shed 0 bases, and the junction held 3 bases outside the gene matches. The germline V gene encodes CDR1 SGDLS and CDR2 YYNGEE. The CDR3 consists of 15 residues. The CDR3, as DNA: TGTGCCAGCAGCGAACAGGGGAGCTCCTACAATGAGCAGTTCTTC. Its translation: CASSEQGSSYNEQFF.

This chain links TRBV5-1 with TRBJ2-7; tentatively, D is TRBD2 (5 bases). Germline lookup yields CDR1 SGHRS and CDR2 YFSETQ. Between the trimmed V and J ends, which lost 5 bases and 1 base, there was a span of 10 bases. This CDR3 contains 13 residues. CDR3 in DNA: TGCGCCAGCAGTGAGGGTGGATCCTACGAGCAGTACTTC. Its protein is CASSEGGSYEQYF.

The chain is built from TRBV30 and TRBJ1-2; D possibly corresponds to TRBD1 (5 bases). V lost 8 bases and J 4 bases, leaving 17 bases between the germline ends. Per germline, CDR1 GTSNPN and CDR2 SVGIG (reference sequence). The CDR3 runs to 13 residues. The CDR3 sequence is CAQGPPPSYGYTF. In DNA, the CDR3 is TGTGCCCAGGGCCCCCCACCTTCCTATGGCTACACCTTC.